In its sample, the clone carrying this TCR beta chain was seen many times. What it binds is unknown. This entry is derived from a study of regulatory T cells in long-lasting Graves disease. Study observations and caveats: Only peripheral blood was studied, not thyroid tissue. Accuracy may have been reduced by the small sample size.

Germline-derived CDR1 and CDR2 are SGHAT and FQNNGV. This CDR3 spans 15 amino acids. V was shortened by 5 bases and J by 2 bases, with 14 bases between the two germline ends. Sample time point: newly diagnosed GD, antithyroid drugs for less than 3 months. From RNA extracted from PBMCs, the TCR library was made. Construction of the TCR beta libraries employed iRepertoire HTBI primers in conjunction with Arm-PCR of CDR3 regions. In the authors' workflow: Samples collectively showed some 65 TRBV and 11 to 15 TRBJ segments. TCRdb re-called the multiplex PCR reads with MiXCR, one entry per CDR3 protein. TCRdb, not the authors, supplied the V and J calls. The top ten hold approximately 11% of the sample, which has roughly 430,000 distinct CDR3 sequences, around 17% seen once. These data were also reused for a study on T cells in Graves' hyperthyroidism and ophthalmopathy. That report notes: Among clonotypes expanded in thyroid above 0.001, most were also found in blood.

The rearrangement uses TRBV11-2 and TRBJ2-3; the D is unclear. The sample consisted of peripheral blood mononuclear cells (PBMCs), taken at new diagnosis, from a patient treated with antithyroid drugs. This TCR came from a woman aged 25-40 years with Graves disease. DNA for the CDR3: TGTGCCAGCAGCACTGGGCCCTCGGTCACAGATACGCAGTATTTT. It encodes CASSTGPSVTDTQYF.